This note documents a single T cell receptor (beta chain) sequence. Repertoires were generated with immunoSEQ multiplex PCR, while TCRdb's copy carries only in-frame clones and drops some. The data contain about 250,000 clones, around four fifths of them singletons. This record belongs to a study of blood T cell repertoires in COVID-19. The overall study: Samples came from the United States, Italy and Spain, spanning acute and convalescent COVID-19.

The sample comprised peripheral blood. The origin of this receptor is a woman between 40 and 50 years old with active or convalescent COVID-19.

The CDR3 region has the DNA TGTGCCAGCAGTTTATCCAGGGTTGAAAAACTGTTTTTT. This sequence encodes CASSLSRVEKLFF. V and J are TRBV28 and TRBJ1-4, with a tentative D call TRBD1 (5 bases). Looked up from germline, CDR1 is MDHEN and CDR2 is SYDVKM. The CDR3 runs to 13 residues. V lost 1 base and J lost 7, with 7 bases in between. Using reference TRBV28 and TRBJ1-4 for the parts outside the CDR3, the full variable domain is DVKVTQSSRYLVKRTGEKVFLECVQDMDHENMFWYRQDPGLGLRLIYFSYDVKMKEKGDIPEGYSVSREKKERFSLILESASTNQTSMYLCASSLSRVEKLFFGSGTQLSVL.